The 25 T cell receptor beta chains listed next were all sequenced from one sample in a study of blood T cell repertoires in COVID-19. Libraries were prepared by immunoSEQ multiplex PCR; TCRdb keeps only in-frame clonotypes and omits some of them. The table shows about 150,000 clones, with approximately 86% occurring only once. The specimen sequenced was peripheral blood. The receptor set was obtained from a man aged 65 to 79 with acute or convalescent COVID-19.

This chain uses TRBV15 with TRBJ2-5; 9 bases are shared with TRBD2. The CDR3 sequence is 16 residues long. Germline V CDR1 and CDR2: LNHNV, YYDKDF (reference sequence). The J segment lost 5 bases and the V segment lost 0 bases, leaving 7 bases of the junction unmatched. The DNA of the CDR3 is TGTGCCACCAGCAGAGATTCGGGACTAGCAGCGGAGACCCAGTACTTC. It yields the protein CATSRDSGLAAETQYF.

The rearrangement joins TRBV7-8 to TRBJ1-2; tentative D call: TRBD1 (5 bases). Germline-derived CDR1 and CDR2 are SGHVS and FQNEAQ. The CDR3 loop spans 14 amino acids. V dropped 2 bases and J dropped 0 bases, with 7 bases sitting between them. DNA of the CDR3: TGTGCCAGCAGCTTAAGGGGATCTAACTATGGCTACACCTTC. This encodes CASSLRGSNYGYTF.

J is TRBJ2-1 and V is TRBV27, with TRBD1 matching 9 bases. This CDR3 comprises 15 residues. V lost 4 bases to trimming and J lost 8 bases; unmatched junction nucleotides: 9. From germline, CDR1 is MNHEY and CDR2 SMNVEV (reference sequence). In DNA, the CDR3 is TGTGCCAGCAGTTCGCCGGACAGGGGCTGGTATGAGCAGTTCTTC. Translating gives CASSSPDRGWYEQFF.

This sequence joins TRBV5-4 and TRBJ2-3; TRBD2 aligns across 8 bases. V trimming: 5 bases; J trimming: 3 bases; junction bases outside the gene matches: 8. There are 15 residues in the CDR3. Looked up from germline, CDR1 is SGHNT and CDR2 is YYREEE (reference sequence). Written as DNA, the CDR3 is TGTGCCAGCAGATTTAGCGGGAAGGGGACAGATACGCAGTATTTT. Translating gives CASRFSGKGTDTQYF.

V and J are TRBV28 and TRBJ2-2; 8 bases are shared with TRBD2. The germline V gene encodes CDR1 MDHEN and CDR2 SYDVKM. Trimming took 5 bases from V and 4 from J; bases not matched to a gene: 9. The CDR3 runs to 16 residues. This CDR3 reads CASSLQGLGSTGELFF. The CDR3 DNA reads as TGTGCCAGCAGTCTACAGGGACTAGGATCCACCGGGGAGCTGTTTTTT. The full variable domain, its missing parts supplied by reference TRBV28 and TRBJ2-2, is DVKVTQSSRYLVKRTGEKVFLECVQDMDHENMFWYRQDPGLGLRLIYFSYDVKMKEKGDIPEGYSVSREKKERFSLILESASTNQTSMYLCASSLQGLGSTGELFFGEGSRLTVL.

The chain carries TRBV7-2 and TRBJ2-5; tentatively, D is TRBD2 (6 bases). Germline-derived CDR1 and CDR2 are SGHTA and FQGNSA. V lost 2 bases, J lost 1 base, and 11 bases lay in between. CDR3 length: 15 residues. Here the CDR3 DNA reads TGTGCCAGCAGCTTAAATGGAGGGACCCAAGAGACCCAGTACTTC. Translating gives CASSLNGGTQETQYF.

V gene TRBV7-3 combines with J gene TRBJ1-1; 7 bases match TRBD1. Germline CDR1 SGHTA, CDR2 FQGTGA. The CDR3 length is 13 residues. V lost 5 bases and J lost 4; bases outside the gene matches: 4. CDR3 coding DNA: TGTGCCAGCAGCCCAGGGGGTCCCACTGAAGCTTTCTTT. Translated, it gives CASSPGGPTEAFF.

The gene calls are TRBV4-1 and TRBJ1-4, with D perhaps TRBD1 (6 bases). The CDR3 is 17 amino acids. Germline V gives CDR1 MGHRA, CDR2 YSYEKL. Trimming stripped 0 bases from V and 2 bases from J, with 13 bases between. The CDR3 loop is CASSQDPRGATNEKLFF. The CDR3 region has the DNA TGCGCCAGCAGCCAAGACCCTCGGGGGGCTACTAATGAAAAACTGTTTTTT.

This chain uses TRBV28 with TRBJ2-6; D not certain. This CDR3 region has 12 residues. V lost 8 bases and J lost 0, with 2 bases in between. Germline CDR1 reads MDHEN; CDR2 reads SYDVKM. The CDR3: CASRSGANVLTF. CDR3 sequence (DNA): TGTGCCAGCCGCTCTGGGGCCAACGTCCTGACTTTC. The whole variable domain, filled in from reference TRBV28 and TRBJ2-6, reads DVKVTQSSRYLVKRTGEKVFLECVQDMDHENMFWYRQDPGLGLRLIYFSYDVKMKEKGDIPEGYSVSREKKERFSLILESASTNQTSMYLCASRSGANVLTFGAGSRLTVL.

The chain has TRBV6-2 or TRBV6-3 and TRBJ2-7; TRBD2 aligns across 10 bases. Germline CDR1 is MNHEY and CDR2 is SVGEGT. CDR3 length: 14 residues. The V and J ends lost 4 bases and 4 bases, in that order; junction bases with no gene match: 4. CDR3 protein: CASSSLAGLYEQYF. DNA for the CDR3: TGTGCCAGCAGTTCACTAGCGGGGCTTTACGAGCAGTACTTC.

J is TRBJ1-2 and V is TRBV27; 11 nucleotides line up with TRBD1. The V gene end was trimmed by 2 bases and the J gene end by 9 bases; junction bases not matched to a gene: 5. Looked up from germline, CDR1 is MNHEY and CDR2 is SMNVEV (reference sequence). The CDR3 has 14 residues. The CDR3 DNA sequence: TGTGCCAGCAGTTTACTGGACAGGGGGCCGAGCTACACCTTC. It encodes CASSLLDRGPSYTF.

The V call is TRBV28, the J call TRBJ1-4; 7 bases align to TRBD1. Trimming took 5 bases from V and 7 from J; bases not matched to a gene: 10. The germline V gene has CDR1 MDHEN and CDR2 SYDVKM. The CDR3 runs to 15 residues. CDR3 amino acids: CASSGTRDSPEKLFF. CDR3 nucleotide sequence: TGTGCCAGCAGTGGCACCCGGGACAGTCCTGAAAAACTGTTTTTT.

This chain links TRBV6-6 with TRBJ2-7, with TRBD1 identical over 7 bases. The germline CDR1 and CDR2 sequences are MNHNY and SVGAGI (reference sequence). V lost 3 bases, J lost 6 bases, and 5 bases stayed unmatched. The CDR3 spans 13 residues. CDR3 coding DNA: TGTGCCAGCAGTTATGTAGGGGGCGGCGAGCAGTACTTC. It encodes CASSYVGGGEQYF.

J is TRBJ2-5 and V is TRBV11-3; D perhaps matches TRBD2 (6 bases). CDR1 is SGHNT, CDR2 YENEEA, per germline. The CDR3 contains 15 residues. Trimming took off 5 bases at V and 4 bases at J, with 17 bases between the two ends. CDR3 sequence reads: CASSTTLGGVETQYF. Written as DNA, the CDR3 is TGTGCCAGCAGCACGACCTTGGGGGGAGTAGAGACCCAGTACTTC.

V usage is TRBV24-1 and J usage is TRBJ2-1; tentative D call: TRBD1 (6 bases). This CDR3 is 16 amino acids long. V was trimmed by 0 bases and J by 6 bases, leaving 14 bases between them. Germline V CDR1 and CDR2: KGHDR, SFDVKD. CDR3 residues: CATSDLQGTAANEQFF. In nucleotides, the CDR3 is TGTGCCACCAGTGATTTGCAGGGGACCGCCGCCAATGAGCAGTTCTTC.

The CDR3 reads CASSIGGLGNQPQHF. The CDR3 bases are TGTGCCAGTAGTATCGGCGGGTTGGGCAATCAGCCCCAGCATTTT. V is TRBV19 and J is TRBJ1-5; D is undetermined. The germline V gene encodes CDR1 LNHDA and CDR2 SQIVND (reference sequence). The CDR3 sequence is 15 residues long. Between the trimmed V and J ends, which lost 3 bases and 2 bases, there was a span of 11 bases.

The chain joins TRBV12-3 or TRBV12-4 to TRBJ2-3; D is uncertain. V was pared by 1 base and J by 4 bases, with 3 bases between. The CDR3 runs 12 residues. This CDR3 is CASSLVADTQYF. In DNA, the CDR3 is TGTGCCAGCAGTTTAGTAGCAGATACGCAGTATTTT.

This rearrangement joins TRBV5-1 to TRBJ2-1; D is uncertain. From germline, CDR1 is SGHRS and CDR2 YFSETQ. V dropped 0 bases and J dropped 5 bases, with 21 bases sitting between them. The length of the CDR3 is 18 residues. The CDR3 nucleotides read TGCGCCAGCAGCTTGGAACAGTTCGGCGCCGTTTTTAACAATGAGCAGTTCTTC. Residues: CASSLEQFGAVFNNEQFF.

The chain carries TRBV3-1 (or the pseudogene TRBV3-2) and TRBJ2-1, with 7 bases fitting TRBD2. CDR1 is LGHDT, CDR2 YNNKEL, per germline (reference sequence). The CDR3 sequence is 16 residues long. V shed 1 base and J 7 bases; nucleotides not matched to a gene: 10. CDR3 sequence (DNA): TGTGCCAGCAGCCAAGGGGGGGGACCCCTCGGGAATGAGCAGTTCTTC. It specifies CASSQGGGPLGNEQFF.

This rearrangement joins TRBV19 to TRBJ2-7; TRBD2 aligns across 7 bases. V dropped 1 base and J dropped 1; count of bases not matched to a gene: 13. The CDR3 totals 18 residues. Germline V gene lookup returns CDR1 LNHDA and CDR2 SQIVND (reference sequence). The DNA for the CDR3 is TGTGCCAGTAGTATAGTAGTAGTAGCGGGTCAATCTTCCTACGAGCAGTACTTC. It is translated as CASSIVVVAGQSSYEQYF.

The rearrangement uses TRBV13 and TRBJ2-1; 10 nucleotides line up with TRBD1. Germline values: CDR1 PRHDT, CDR2 FYEKMQ (reference sequence). V was pared by 1 base and J by 7 bases, with 7 bases of the junction left unmatched. The CDR3 extends over 16 amino acids. In nucleotides, the CDR3 is TGTGCCAGCAGCTTAGATCAGGGACAGGGGTTGAATGAGCAGTTCTTC. Its protein product is CASSLDQGQGLNEQFF.

This chain joins TRBV25-1 and TRBJ2-3, with unresolved D. V was clipped by 3 bases and J by 7 bases, with 8 bases between them. The germline CDR1 and CDR2 sequences are MGHDK and SYGVNS. The CDR3 covers 12 residues. Here the CDR3 DNA reads TGTGCCAGCAGTGAGGCTTTTTATACGCAGTATTTT. This sequence encodes CASSEAFYTQYF.

A single count supports this clone. This sequence joins TRBV2 and TRBJ2-7; 12 bases match TRBD1. CDR3 length: 16 residues. The junction had 9 bases not matched to a gene; V was cut back by 6 bases and J by 3 bases. Per germline, CDR1 SNHLY and CDR2 FYNNEI. CDR3 region: CASSDEGTGGLYEQYF. CDR3 sequence (DNA): TGTGCCAGCAGCGATGAAGGGACAGGGGGCCTCTACGAGCAGTACTTC.

DNA of the CDR3: TGTGCCATCAGTGAAGGACAGGGGTCGTTCTATGGCTACACCTTC. It yields the protein CAISEGQGSFYGYTF. The V and J genes are TRBV10-3 and TRBJ1-2; 9 bases match TRBD1. Per germline, CDR1 ENHRY and CDR2 SYGVKD. The CDR3 contains 15 residues. The ends lost 3 bases at V and 4 bases at J; junction bases unmatched: 6.

The V gene is TRBV30, the J gene TRBJ2-7, with 10 positions matching TRBD1. The CDR3 extends over 14 amino acids. Germline CDR1 and CDR2: GTSNPN and SVGIG (reference sequence). With V trimmed by 1 base and J by 7 bases, 7 bases remained unmatched. The CDR3: CAWSAGTGDQEQYF. For the CDR3, the DNA is TGTGCCTGGAGTGCCGGGACAGGGGATCAAGAGCAGTACTTC.